This T cell receptor beta chain was observed in a study of OX40 agonist ivuxolimab in advanced cancers. The wider study: Patients were treated with ivuxolimab, an agonistic anti-OX40 (CD134) antibody. Every 2 weeks, ivuxolimab was infused into the patients intravenously at between 0.01 and 10 mg/kg.

The assay was immunoSEQ multiplex PCR, and TCRdb's table has in-frame clones only and misses some. The table includes 35,000 to 45,000 clones, around 80% detected once. A history of autoimmune disease or systemic immunosuppression excluded patients. Peripheral blood came from all dose cohorts at three timepoints. V was shortened by 2 bases and J by 3 bases, with 10 bases between the two germline ends. This CDR3 is 13 amino acids long. CDR1 and CDR2 from the germline V gene are GTSNPN and SVGIG (reference sequence). By sample share, this clone is medium-sized (0.01 to 0.1%). The origin of this receptor is an adult with an advanced solid tumor such as melanoma, head and neck, liver or kidney cancer. The V gene is TRBV30, the J gene TRBJ2-5, with D possibly being TRBD1 (6 bases). The sequencing here drew on CD4+ or CD8+ T cells sorted from blood, taken in a trial of the OX40 agonist ivuxolimab. The CDR3 loop reads CAWSPQGEETQYF. Written as DNA, the CDR3 is TGTGCCTGGAGTCCACAGGGTGAAGAGACCCAGTACTTC. The whole variable domain, filled in from reference TRBV30 and TRBJ2-5, reads SQTIHQWPATLVQPVGSPLSLECTVEGTSNPNLYWYRQAAGRGLQLLFYSVGIGQISSEVPQNLSASRPQDRQFILSSKKLLLSDSGFYLCAWSPQGEETQYFGPGTRLLVL.